The clone carrying this TCR beta chain showed up just a few times. These data are taken from a study of blood T cell repertoires in COVID-19. Background on the study: PBMCs, B-cell-depleted T cells, or T cells provided the cDNA or gDNA that made up the material.

With 2 bases removed from V and 8 bases from J, the gap between germline ends came to 12 bases. Germline V gene lookup returns CDR1 SGHAT and CDR2 FQNNGV. This CDR3 has 14 residues. Original data processing: How many nucleated cells were present was estimated from reference gene primer amplification. TCRdb's table, derived via immunoSEQ multiplex PCR, lists solely in-frame clones and lacks some. V, J and clone size are those of that table, while D and trimming were read from the DNA. The table includes around 340,000 clones, just over 85% detected once. This receptor was obtained from a woman aged 40 to 50 with acute COVID-19. The sequenced material came from PBMCs or T cells enriched from blood (not recorded which). This sequence joins TRBV11-2 and TRBJ1-4; D call uncertain. CDR3 loop: CASSLYGGPEKLFF. CDR3 nucleotides: TGTGCCAGCAGCTTATATGGCGGGCCCGAAAAACTGTTTTTT. The whole variable domain, remainder taken from reference TRBV11-2 and TRBJ1-4, is EAGVAQSPRYKIIEKRQSVAFWCNPISGHATLYWYQQILGQGPKLLIQFQNNGVVDDSQLPKDRFSAERLKGVDSTLKIQPAKLEDSAVYLCASSLYGGPEKLFFGSGTQLSVL.